These 9 T cell receptor beta chains were all obtained from the same sample, sequenced in a study of T cell responses to AZD1222 COVID-19 vaccine (dated by TCRdb to the early 2020s). This specimen's time point label, interpreted: baseline before first vaccination. Preparation of the library involved the immunoSEQ multiplex PCR assay. This immuneACCESS table, as held by TCRdb, lists in-frame sequences with V and J called but not all clones. Of the missing ones, under half trace to an unresolved V gene in checked studies; the others have no known cause. Here the sample has fewer than 150,000 clones; roughly nine tenths occur a single time. Of the sample, roughly a tenth falls within the top ten clones. The sequencing used peripheral blood, collected on day 0 of AZD1222 vaccination. The receptors shown here come from an adult in good health.

This sequence joins TRBV5-1 and TRBJ2-5, with D possibly matching TRBD1 (5 bases). V shed 4 bases and J shed 2 bases, with 12 bases lying between them. This CDR3 comprises 14 residues. Germline-derived CDR1 and CDR2 are SGHRS and YFSETQ. The CDR3 DNA reads TGCGCCAGCAGCCACAGGAACCGACAAGAGACCCAGTACTTC. Protein sequence: CASSHRNRQETQYF.

The chain has TRBV14 and TRBJ2-1; D call uncertain. Germline CDR1 SGHDN, CDR2 FVKESK. CDR3 length: 10 amino acids. V gave up 8 bases and J gave up 5 bases, with 4 bases separating them. In nucleotides, the CDR3 is TGTGCCAGCGGGAACAATGAGCAGTTCTTC. Its translation: CASGNNEQFF.

The CDR3 bases are TGTGCCTATACCCCCCCTTCTGGAAACACCATATATTTT. Translating gives CAYTPPSGNTIYF. The gene calls are TRBV4-2 and TRBJ1-3; D uncertain. Germline V gene sequence: CDR1 LGHNA, CDR2 YNFKEQ. V lost 11 bases to trimming and J lost 1 base, with 12 bases between them. The length of the CDR3 is 13 residues.

The chain employs TRBV5-5 and TRBJ2-1; 10 bases are shared with TRBD2. This CDR3 region has 14 residues. The ends lost 2 bases at V and 4 bases at J; junction bases unmatched: 0. Per the germline V gene, CDR1 is SGHKS and CDR2 is YYEKEE (reference sequence). CDR3 residues: CASSLLAGYNEQFF. CDR3 nucleotide sequence: TGTGCCAGCAGCTTACTAGCGGGATACAATGAGCAGTTCTTC. The entire variable domain, with the rest obtained from reference TRBV5-5 and TRBJ2-1, is as follows: DAGVTQSPTHLIKTRGQQVTLRCSPISGHKSVSWYQQVLGQGPQFIFQYYEKEERGRGNFPDRFSARQFPNYSSELNVNALLLGDSALYLCASSLLAGYNEQFFGPGTRLTVL.

The chain combines TRBV4-1 with TRBJ1-2; D is ambiguous. This CDR3 comprises 16 residues. V lost 0 bases to trimming and J lost 5 bases, with 16 bases between them. Germline CDR1 reads MGHRA; CDR2 reads YSYEKL. CDR3 amino acids: CASSQDQVTARYGYTF. CDR3 bases: TGCGCCAGCAGCCAAGATCAGGTAACGGCCAGGTATGGCTACACCTTC.

The chain recombines TRBV6-5 with TRBJ2-7; perhaps TRBD2 as D (5 bases). Trimming took 4 bases from V and 5 from J, leaving 12 bases between them. From germline, CDR1 is MNHEY and CDR2 SVGAGI. There are 13 residues in the CDR3. DNA of the CDR3: TGTGCCAGCAGTTTTGGATTTAGCGACGAGCAGTACTTC. The encoded protein is CASSFGFSDEQYF.

The genes are TRBV29-1 and TRBJ2-7; 9 nucleotides line up with TRBD2. In germline, CDR1 is SQVTM, CDR2 ANQGSEA. Trimming cost V 4 bases and J 3 bases; bases outside gene matches: 4. CDR3 size: 13 residues. The CDR3 loop is CSVAAGGRYEQYF. The CDR3 nucleotides read TGCAGCGTTGCAGCGGGAGGACGCTACGAGCAGTACTTC.

The chain joins TRBV10-1 to TRBJ2-7; D not certain. Germline loops: CDR1 WNHNN, CDR2 SYGVQD (reference sequence). The V end was cut by 4 bases, the J end by 2 bases, with 9 bases between. The CDR3 sequence is 13 residues long. CDR3 bases: TGCGCCAGCAGTGTTCGATCTACCTACGAGCAGTACTTC. Residues: CASSVRSTYEQYF.

The CDR3 DNA reads as TGTGCCAGCAGCTCCGGTCCGGGACGGCGGAATCAGCCCCAGCATTTT. This sequence encodes CASSSGPGRRNQPQHF. The chain uses TRBV28 and TRBJ1-5, with D perhaps matching TRBD1 (5 bases). This CDR3 contains 16 residues. In germline, CDR1 is MDHEN, CDR2 SYDVKM. Trimming cost V 6 bases and J 4 bases, with 19 bases left between them. The full variable domain, in which reference TRBV28 and TRBJ1-5 provide the parts outside the CDR3, is DVKVTQSSRYLVKRTGEKVFLECVQDMDHENMFWYRQDPGLGLRLIYFSYDVKMKEKGDIPEGYSVSREKKERFSLILESASTNQTSMYLCASSSGPGRRNQPQHFGDGTRLSIL.